The 18 T cell receptor beta chains below were found in one sample sequenced in a study of human T cells and chemical hapten exposure. Total RNA was isolated from unfractionated whole blood. What the library attached to individual cDNA molecules were unique molecular identifiers. Each CDR3 protein is one row after TCRdb ran MiXCR on the reads. Among around 120,000 distinct CDR3 sequences listed, 8.5% to 9% were seen once. The sequenced sample consisted of whole blood. These receptors were obtained from a human donor in good health. Some clones in this sample may be carry-over from other donors' samples.

V and J are TRBV6-2 or TRBV6-3 and TRBJ1-5, with 8 bases identical to TRBD1. CDR3 length: 17 residues. V dropped 3 bases and J dropped 4; count of bases not matched to a gene: 11. Germline V gene data show CDR1 as MNHEY and CDR2 as SVGEGT. CDR3 region: CASSYRTGTDPNQPQHF. In DNA, the CDR3 is TGTGCCAGCAGTTATAGGACAGGGACCGACCCTAATCAGCCCCAGCATTTT.

As for this clonotype: Without the conserved terminal phenylalanine or tryptophan, this CDR3 likely stems from a read error. The chain recombines TRBV3-1 with TRBJ1-6; D is unclear. V was shortened by 1 base and J by 0 bases, with 10 bases between the two germline ends. The germline V gene has CDR1 LGHDT and CDR2 YNNKEL (reference sequence). The length of the CDR3 is 17 residues. The CDR3 coding sequence is TGTGCCAGCAGCCAAGGACGAGAGAGCTCCTATAATTCACCCCTCCACTCT. This codes for CASSQGRESSYNSPLHS.

This chain uses TRBV4-3 with TRBJ2-1; D is uncertain. Trimming stripped 1 base from V and 0 bases from J, with 10 bases between. The CDR3 spans 16 residues. CDR1 and CDR2 (germline): LGHNA, YSLEER. The DNA for the CDR3 is TGCGCCAGCAGCCAAGGTTTTCTGAGCTCCTACAATGAGCAGTTCTTC. This encodes CASSQGFLSSYNEQFF.

V is TRBV6-1 and J is TRBJ1-5; D perhaps matches TRBD1 (5 bases). Germline CDR1 is MNHNS and CDR2 is SASEGT. The length of the CDR3 is 14 residues. V was pared by 4 bases and J by 4 bases, with 11 bases between. The CDR3 nucleotides are TGTGCCAGCAGTGTTGAGGCAGGGAATCAGCCCCAGCATTTT. It is translated as CASSVEAGNQPQHF.

In this sample, this clonotype turned up many times. The chain links TRBV7-8 to TRBJ2-4, with 13 bases lining up with TRBD2. The CDR3 is 18 residues long. Looked up from germline, CDR1 is SGHVS and CDR2 is FQNEAQ. With V trimmed by 5 bases and J by 3 bases, 10 bases remained unmatched. The CDR3 sequence is CASSQEGLAGIVKNIQYF. The CDR3 region has the DNA TGTGCCAGCAGCCAAGAGGGACTAGCGGGAATCGTCAAAAACATTCAGTACTTC.

This clonotype was counted ten times or more. V usage is TRBV7-2 and J usage is TRBJ2-1; TRBD2 aligns across 11 bases. The CDR3 consists of 15 residues. Germline lookup yields CDR1 SGHTA and CDR2 FQGNSA. The J segment lost 13 bases and the V segment lost 3 bases, leaving 11 bases of the junction unmatched. The CDR3 nucleotides read TGTGCCAGCAGCTTGGGACTAGCGGCCTTCGGGGTTCAGTTCTTC. Translated: CASSLGLAAFGVQFF.

This clonotype was seen at least ten times. The chain links TRBV3-1 to TRBJ2-1, with 15 bases lining up with TRBD2. Germline CDR1 and CDR2: LGHDT and YNNKEL (reference sequence). V shed 4 bases, J shed 9 bases, and the junction held 7 bases outside the gene matches. The length of the CDR3 is 16 residues. DNA of the CDR3: TGTGCCAGCAGCCCAACACCGGGACTAGCGGGAGGTGAGCAGTTCTTC. Its protein product is CASSPTPGLAGGEQFF.

In its sample, this clonotype was seen many times. The chain couples TRBV12-3 or TRBV12-4 to TRBJ1-6, with 8 bases fitting TRBD1. The CDR3 spans 15 residues. V gave up 1 base and J gave up 4 bases; unmatched junction bases: 0. DNA for the CDR3: TGTGCCAGCAGTTTAGGACAGGGGTATAATTCACCCCTCCACTTT. Its protein is CASSLGQGYNSPLHF.

This clonotype came up a few times. The V gene is TRBV5-1, the J gene TRBJ2-2, with TRBD2 identical over 11 bases. The CDR3 loop spans 14 amino acids. CDR1 is SGHRS, CDR2 YFSETQ, per germline. V gave up 7 bases and J gave up 6 bases; unmatched junction bases: 5. CDR3 residues: CASSSTSGAGELFF. In DNA, the CDR3 is TGCGCCAGCTCCTCGACTAGCGGGGCCGGGGAGCTGTTTTTT.

This clonotype was found many times. V gene TRBV5-1 combines with J gene TRBJ2-2, with D perhaps matching TRBD1 (6 bases). CDR1 SGHRS and CDR2 YFSETQ come from the germline V gene. This CDR3 comprises 15 residues. The V gene lost 0 bases and the J gene lost 4 bases, with 10 bases spanning the gap. The CDR3 DNA reads as TGCGCCAGCAGCTTGGCGGACAGACCCACCGGGGAGCTGTTTTTT. Protein product: CASSLADRPTGELFF.

This clonotype has a count of ten or more. The chain has TRBV6-6 and TRBJ1-5; 10 bases agree with TRBD1. CDR1 MNHNY and CDR2 SVGAGI come from the germline V gene (reference sequence). V lost 6 bases and J lost 2; bases outside the gene matches: 10. This CDR3 is built from 17 residues. Here the CDR3 reads CASSLDRGPGGNQPQHF. CDR3 nucleotide sequence: TGTGCCAGCAGCCTCGACAGGGGGCCGGGGGGCAATCAGCCCCAGCATTTT.

There are a few counts of this clonotype. This chain connects TRBV11-2 to TRBJ2-2; D may be TRBD2 (8 bases). Germline CDR1 is SGHAT and CDR2 is FQNNGV. Between the trimmed V and J ends, which lost 5 bases and 5 bases, there was a span of 21 bases. CDR3 length: 17 residues. In DNA form, the CDR3 reads TGTGCCAGCAGCCTGGCGAGGGGGCGGGAGGCGACCGGGGAGCTGTTTTTT. Amino acids: CASSLARGREATGELFF.

The rearrangement links TRBV5-1 to TRBJ2-1; D remains ambiguous. Germline V gives CDR1 SGHRS, CDR2 YFSETQ. Trimming took off 0 bases at V and 6 bases at J, with 10 bases between the two ends. There are 14 residues in the CDR3. CDR3 protein: CASSLAETPNEQFF. In DNA, the CDR3 is TGCGCCAGCAGCTTGGCAGAGACCCCCAATGAGCAGTTCTTC.

This clonotype has ten or more counts. This chain links TRBV5-5 with TRBJ1-4, with no clear D. V was pared by 0 bases and J by 2 bases, with 8 bases between. The CDR3 covers 15 residues. The germline CDR1 and CDR2 sequences are SGHKS and YYEKEE (reference sequence). The CDR3 here is CASSLGRNTNEKLFF. The CDR3 DNA reads as TGTGCCAGCAGCTTGGGGAGGAACACTAATGAAAAACTGTTTTTT.

This clonotype was detected ten times or more. The J gene is TRBJ1-6, the V gene TRBV4-2, with D maybe TRBD1 (5 bases). Germline V lookup: CDR1 LGHNA, CDR2 YNFKEQ. This CDR3 contains 15 residues. V was trimmed by 0 bases and J by 6 bases, leaving 9 bases between them. This chain's CDR3 is CASSQEWGTNSPLHF. DNA for the CDR3: TGTGCCAGCAGCCAAGAGTGGGGGACTAATTCACCCCTCCACTTT.

The genes are TRBV18 and TRBJ1-5, with D tentatively TRBD1 (5 bases). The CDR3 has 15 residues. Germline V gives CDR1 KGHSH, CDR2 LQKENI. V gave up 3 bases and J gave up 1 base, with 10 bases separating them. The CDR3 DNA sequence: TGTGCCAGCTCACCGGGACCGTGGAGCAATCAGCCCCAGCATTTT. Protein: CASSPGPWSNQPQHF.

In this sample, this clonotype turned up many times. V and J are TRBV3-1 and TRBJ1-1; D gene ambiguous. Germline CDR1 is LGHDT and CDR2 is YNNKEL (reference sequence). The length of the CDR3 is 16 residues. The V gene lost 0 bases and the J gene lost 2 bases, with 13 bases spanning the gap. The CDR3 DNA reads as TGTGCCAGCAGCCAAGATATAGCCCTTCCTAACACTGAAGCTTTCTTT. Translating gives CASSQDIALPNTEAFF.

This clonotype was detected only a few times. The V gene is TRBV5-1, the J gene TRBJ2-3; a weak D match, TRBD1 (6 bases). With 3 bases removed from V and 3 bases from J, the gap between germline ends came to 11 bases. This CDR3 spans 14 amino acids. The V gene's germline CDR1 is SGHRS and CDR2 YFSETQ. CDR3 sequence (DNA): TGCGCCAGCAGCTCCTCTCAGGGGACAGATACGCAGTATTTT. Translating gives CASSSSQGTDTQYF.